Shown below are 29 T cell receptor beta chains from a single sample sequenced in a study of T cells in Graves' hyperthyroidism and ophthalmopathy. Amplified TCR beta CDR3 regions came from RNA transcripts. RT-PCR in the first round (using the HTBI primer set) targeted the TCR CDR3. MiXCR, run by TCRdb on the multiplex PCR reads, gives a single entry per CDR3 protein. Of about 380,000 distinct CDR3 sequences in the sample, roughly 12% were seen once. The source material was blood. Receptors were obtained from a man younger than 45 with Graves' hyperthyroidism that later progressed to Graves' ophthalmopathy.

The sample holds many counts of this clonotype. The J gene is TRBJ1-5, the V gene TRBV12-3 or TRBV12-4, with D unresolved. V lost 7 bases and J lost 0, with 4 bases in between. CDR3 length equals 12 residues. The CDR3 DNA is TGTGCCAGCACCTTTAGCAATCAGCCCCAGCATTTT. Translating it yields CASTFSNQPQHF.

This clonotype was observed many times. The chain joins TRBV2 to TRBJ1-1; no clear D gene. The CDR3 contains 14 residues. Germline V gives CDR1 SNHLY, CDR2 FYNNEI. V dropped 3 bases and J dropped 4 bases, with 12 bases sitting between them. For the CDR3, the DNA is TGTGCCAGCAGTGAGAGAAAAGCGGCCACTGAAGCTTTCTTT. It yields the protein CASSERKAATEAFF.

This clonotype was seen many times. The rearrangement uses TRBV28 and TRBJ2-7, with D possibly matching TRBD1 (6 bases). This CDR3 contains 13 residues. Trimming stripped 8 bases from V and 7 bases from J, with 18 bases between. Germline loops: CDR1 MDHEN, CDR2 SYDVKM. The CDR3 region has the DNA TGTGCCAGCGTCCCGGGACACTTTAGGGAGCAGTACTTC. It encodes CASVPGHFREQYF.

V and J are TRBV3-1 and TRBJ2-5, with D tentatively TRBD2 (6 bases). The V gene lost 3 bases and the J gene lost 2 bases, with 13 bases spanning the gap. Germline lookup yields CDR1 LGHDT and CDR2 YNNKEL (reference sequence). CDR3 length equals 15 residues. The CDR3 spells CASSQEGLAQETQYF. In nucleotides, the CDR3 is TGTGCCAGCAGCCAGGAGGGACTGGCACAAGAGACCCAGTACTTC.

At least ten counts were recorded for this clonotype. This rearrangement joins TRBV20-1 to TRBJ2-1; D is perhaps TRBD2 (6 bases). Trimming took 1 base from V and 8 from J, leaving 15 bases between them. The CDR3 runs 14 residues. Germline-derived CDR1 and CDR2 are DFQATT and SNEGSKA (reference sequence). The CDR3 loop is CSARVVGRQHEQFF. The DNA for the CDR3 is TGCAGTGCTAGAGTGGTGGGGAGGCAGCATGAGCAGTTCTTC.

This clonotype was counted a few times. The V and J genes are TRBV3-1 and TRBJ1-4; the match to TRBD1 covers 7 bases. With V trimmed by 3 bases and J by 4 bases, 2 bases remained unmatched. Germline assignment: CDR1 LGHDT and CDR2 YNNKEL (reference sequence). The CDR3 runs 14 residues. CDR3: CASSQGQNNEKLFF. The CDR3, as DNA: TGTGCCAGCAGCCAGGGACAGAATAATGAAAAACTGTTTTTT.

This clonotype was seen at least ten times. The chain links TRBV6-1 to TRBJ1-5; D uncertain. Looked up from germline, CDR1 is MNHNS and CDR2 is SASEGT. The CDR3 spans 15 residues. The V end was cut by 3 bases, the J end by 1 base, with 10 bases between. CDR3 bases: TGTGCCAGCAGTGAGAAGCTCGGGAGCAATCAGCCCCAGCATTTT. Translating gives CASSEKLGSNQPQHF.

With respect to this clonotype: This may arise from a read error, as a much more abundant clone is one base away. This sequence joins TRBV12-3 or TRBV12-4 and TRBJ1-2; D is ambiguous. Trimming stripped 0 bases from V and 4 bases from J, with 3 bases between. The CDR3 length is 12 residues. The CDR3 coding sequence is TGTGCCAGCAGTTTAGCCACCTATGGCTACACCTTC. Translating gives CASSLATYGYTF.

This clonotype was observed a few times. The chain joins TRBV7-9 to TRBJ2-2; D remains unclear. Trimming took 5 bases from V and 3 from J, leaving 16 bases between them. This CDR3 spans 16 amino acids. Germline-derived CDR1 and CDR2 are SEHNR and FQNEAQ (reference sequence). For the CDR3, the DNA is TGTGCCAGCAGCCGAGAGGAAGGTGGGGACACCGGGGAGCTGTTTTTT. Residues: CASSREEGGDTGELFF.

This clonotype was seen repeatedly, ten times or more. The chain has TRBV10-3 and TRBJ1-1; 8 bases match TRBD1. Germline assignment: CDR1 ENHRY and CDR2 SYGVKD. Trimming took 4 bases from V and 0 from J; bases not matched to a gene: 4. The CDR3 runs to 15 residues. The CDR3 sequence is CAISGQGLLNTEAFF. The CDR3 DNA follows: TGTGCCATCAGTGGACAGGGGCTATTGAACACTGAAGCTTTCTTT.

This clonotype turned up a few times. The CDR3 region has the DNA TGCAGTGCTAGGTTCGGGGGAGAGACCCAGTACTTC. Its protein product is CSARFGGETQYF. The V and J genes are TRBV20-1 and TRBJ2-5; a possible D gene is TRBD2 (6 bases). This CDR3 spans 12 amino acids. Per germline, CDR1 DFQATT and CDR2 SNEGSKA (reference sequence). V lost 3 bases and J lost 4, with 9 bases in between.

The table lists this clonotype with many counts. The rearrangement joins TRBV7-9 to TRBJ1-1; no clear D. Trimming shortened V by 6 bases and J by 5 bases, and 13 bases separated the two germline ends. Germline-derived CDR1 and CDR2 are SEHNR and FQNEAQ (reference sequence). The length of the CDR3 is 13 residues. CDR3 residues: CASSPAPGTEAFF. CDR3 bases: TGTGCCAGCAGTCCAGCCCCGGGAACTGAAGCTTTCTTT. The whole variable domain, remainder taken from reference TRBV7-9 and TRBJ1-1, is DTGVSQNPRHKITKRGQNVTFRCDPISEHNRLYWYRQTLGQGPEFLTYFQNEAQLEKSRLLSDRFSAERPKGSFSTLEIQRTEQGDSAMYLCASSPAPGTEAFFGQGTRLTVV.

This clonotype was counted many times. The V and J genes are TRBV2 and TRBJ1-1; D is possibly TRBD1 (5 bases). The V gene lost 7 bases and the J gene lost 2 bases, with 14 bases spanning the gap. The CDR3 consists of 14 residues. The germline gives CDR1 SNHLY, CDR2 FYNNEI. The CDR3 loop reads CASTLGARNTEAFF. CDR3 bases: TGTGCCAGCACCCTCGGGGCTAGAAACACTGAAGCTTTCTTT.

This sequence joins TRBV7-9 and TRBJ2-1; no definite D call. Trimming stripped 5 bases from V and 0 bases from J, with 11 bases between. The CDR3 covers 15 residues. Germline CDR1 reads SEHNR; CDR2 reads FQNEAQ (reference sequence). The CDR3 bases are TGTGCCAGCAGCCCGCACATGAGCTCCTACAATGAGCAGTTCTTC. Protein sequence: CASSPHMSSYNEQFF.

The rearrangement links TRBV9 to TRBJ2-3, with a possible D match to TRBD2 (5 bases). With 4 bases removed from V and 2 bases from J, the gap between germline ends came to 17 bases. The CDR3 extends over 16 amino acids. The germline V gene has CDR1 SGDLS and CDR2 YYNGEE. The CDR3 reads CASSPREGRITDTQYF. In nucleotides, the CDR3 is TGTGCCAGCAGCCCCCGGGAAGGTAGAATCACAGATACGCAGTATTTT.

This clonotype has just a few counts. The genes are TRBV5-6 and TRBJ2-7; a weak D match, TRBD2 (6 bases). Germline values: CDR1 SGHDT, CDR2 YYEEEE. The V end was cut by 4 bases, the J end by 5 bases, with 16 bases between. The CDR3 runs 14 residues. Here the CDR3 reads CASSPGLGSNEQYF. CDR3 sequence (DNA): TGTGCCAGCAGCCCGGGACTCGGATCTAACGAGCAGTACTTC.

The chain couples TRBV7-9 to TRBJ2-3; a weak D match, TRBD2 (6 bases). Trimming shortened V by 4 bases and J by 0 bases, and 17 bases separated the two germline ends. Germline lookup yields CDR1 SEHNR and CDR2 FQNEAQ (reference sequence). The CDR3 is 17 amino acids. For the CDR3, the DNA is TGTGCCAGCAGCTCACTAAGGGACTCTCTAAGCACAGATACGCAGTATTTT. This encodes CASSSLRDSLSTDTQYF.

This chain links TRBV13 with TRBJ2-1; D is unclear. Deletions cut 4 bases from V and 8 bases from J, with 6 bases between. The germline CDR1 and CDR2 sequences are PRHDT and FYEKMQ (reference sequence). The length of the CDR3 is 11 residues. CDR3 sequence: CASSSEDEQFF. CDR3 nucleotides: TGTGCCAGCAGCTCAGAGGATGAGCAGTTCTTC.

The chain couples TRBV5-4 to TRBJ1-2; D not certain. CDR1 SGHNT and CDR2 YYREEE come from the germline V gene (reference sequence). This CDR3 region has 15 residues. Trimming took off 0 bases at V and 1 base at J, with 10 bases between the two ends. CDR3 sequence (DNA): TGTGCCAGCAGCTTGGGGGGATTTATTAACTATGGCTACACCTTC. Its protein is CASSLGGFINYGYTF.

The genes are TRBV6-5 and TRBJ2-1; tentatively, D is TRBD2 (7 bases). Trimming stripped 2 bases from V and 6 bases from J, with 17 bases between. Looked up from germline, CDR1 is MNHEY and CDR2 is SVGAGI. The CDR3 spans 16 residues. CDR3 amino acids: CASSYGAGARGNEQFF. The DNA for the CDR3 is TGTGCCAGCAGTTACGGTGCGGGGGCCAGGGGCAATGAGCAGTTCTTC.

This clonotype occurred many times. The chain joins TRBV3-1 to TRBJ1-2, with TRBD1 matching 9 bases. The V segment lost 4 bases and the J segment 4 bases; nucleotides outside the gene matches: 4. The CDR3 contains 14 residues. From germline, CDR1 is LGHDT and CDR2 YNNKEL (reference sequence). The CDR3 nucleotides are TGTGCCAGCAGCCTGAGGACAGGGGCCTATGGCTACACCTTC. This translates into CASSLRTGAYGYTF.

This clonotype was counted only a few times. The gene calls are TRBV11-2 and TRBJ1-2; TRBD1 is a possible D gene (6 bases). Germline CDR1 reads SGHAT; CDR2 reads FQNNGV. V was pared by 1 base and J by 1 base, with 16 bases between. CDR3 length: 17 amino acids. CDR3 amino acids: CASSLVRGVKGNYGYTF. The CDR3 DNA sequence: TGTGCCAGCAGCTTAGTCAGGGGTGTTAAGGGTAACTATGGCTACACCTTC.

Many counts were recorded for this clonotype. The rearrangement uses TRBV12-3 or TRBV12-4 and TRBJ1-1, with a possible D match to TRBD1 (5 bases). The CDR3 runs to 16 residues. Between the trimmed V and J ends, which lost 3 bases and 3 bases, there was a span of 17 bases. The CDR3 here is CASSFWSPGGDTEAFF. CDR3 in DNA: TGTGCCAGCAGTTTCTGGAGCCCGGGAGGGGACACTGAAGCTTTCTTT.

This clonotype showed up just a few times. V gene TRBV6-1 combines with J gene TRBJ1-5; weak D call: TRBD1 (5 bases). This CDR3 region has 15 residues. V gave up 8 bases and J gave up 3 bases, with 17 bases separating them. CDR1 and CDR2 (germline): MNHNS, SASEGT. The CDR3 here is CASRLPGRDNQPQHF. CDR3 sequence (DNA): TGTGCCAGCCGTTTGCCAGGGCGAGACAATCAGCCCCAGCATTTT.

There are a few counts of this clonotype. The chain links TRBV10-3 to TRBJ2-7; a weak D match, TRBD2 (5 bases). V lost 3 bases to trimming and J lost 1 base, with 13 bases between them. Germline V gives CDR1 ENHRY, CDR2 SYGVKD. This CDR3 has 15 amino acids. Written as DNA, the CDR3 is TGTGCCATCAGTGATGAGCGGACCTATTCCTACGAGCAGTACTTC. As protein: CAISDERTYSYEQYF.

Many counts were recorded for this clonotype. The chain couples TRBV20-1 to TRBJ2-7; D perhaps matches TRBD1 (6 bases). V lost 0 bases, J lost 11 bases, and 14 bases lay in between. CDR1 DFQATT and CDR2 SNEGSKA come from the germline V gene (reference sequence). This CDR3 is built from 12 residues. As DNA, the CDR3 is TGCAGTGCTAGAGATGTACAGGGAAGAGAGTACTTC. It codes for CSARDVQGREYF.

This clonotype was seen at least ten times. The rearrangement joins TRBV7-8 to TRBJ2-5; the match to TRBD2 covers 8 bases. Trimming took 4 bases from V and 0 from J; bases not matched to a gene: 7. There are 16 residues in the CDR3. CDR1 is SGHVS, CDR2 FQNEAQ, per germline. The CDR3 loop is CASSYPAGGNQETQYF. The CDR3 DNA reads TGTGCCAGCAGCTACCCCGCGGGGGGTAACCAAGAGACCCAGTACTTC.

This clonotype was seen many times. The chain couples TRBV20-1 to TRBJ1-1; D gene unclear. The CDR3 loop spans 11 amino acids. The ends were cut back, 1 base at V and 6 bases at J, with 6 bases in the middle. Germline-derived CDR1 and CDR2 are DFQATT and SNEGSKA (reference sequence). The CDR3 sequence is CSARGHSEAFF. Written as DNA, the CDR3 is TGCAGTGCTAGAGGGCATTCTGAAGCTTTCTTT.

This sequence joins TRBV7-3 and TRBJ2-1; 8 bases line up with TRBD1. Germline V gene lookup returns CDR1 SGHTA and CDR2 FQGTGA. The CDR3 extends over 14 amino acids. Trimming at V came to 3 bases and at J to 6 bases, leaving 4 bases not matched to a gene. The CDR3 spells CASSFGQGGNEQFF. In DNA, the CDR3 is TGTGCCAGCAGCTTCGGACAGGGAGGCAATGAGCAGTTCTTC.